Below are 19 T cell receptor beta chains sequenced from a single sample in a study of blood T cell repertoires in COVID-19. TCRdb's table, derived via immunoSEQ multiplex PCR, lists solely in-frame clones and lacks some. The profile shows fewer than 350,000 clones, 87% of them singletons. Sample: peripheral blood. These receptor sequences come from a man aged 25 to 40 with COVID-19, enrolled during active disease.

This sequence joins TRBV11-2 and TRBJ2-3; TRBD2 matches at 11 bases. The CDR3 runs to 16 residues. Germline V CDR1 and CDR2: SGHAT, FQNNGV. The V segment lost 2 bases and the J segment 2 bases; nucleotides outside the gene matches: 3. The CDR3 DNA follows: TGTGCCAGCAGCTTAAATAGCGGGAGGGCCACAGATACGCAGTATTTT. This gives the protein CASSLNSGRATDTQYF.

This clone showed up just once. V gene TRBV6-5 combines with J gene TRBJ2-7; the D gene is possibly TRBD2 (6 bases). This CDR3 is 12 amino acids long. Looked up from germline, CDR1 is MNHEY and CDR2 is SVGAGI. V lost 6 bases, J lost 6 bases, and 12 bases lay in between. DNA of the CDR3: TGTGCCAGCAGCCGTTCCGGGAGCGAGCAGTACTTC. It is translated as CASSRSGSEQYF.

This chain uses TRBV6-4 with TRBJ2-6; tentative D call: TRBD2 (5 bases). Trimming removed 3 bases from V and 2 bases from J, with 11 bases in between. The CDR3 has 16 amino acids. Germline loops: CDR1 MRHNA, CDR2 SNTAGT. CDR3 in DNA: TGTGCCAGCAGTGAGAGGGCCTCGACTGGGGCCAACGTCCTGACTTTC. Translating it yields CASSERASTGANVLTF.

The V call is TRBV6-5, the J call TRBJ1-5; D is unresolved. The CDR3 has 16 amino acids. V was shortened by 2 bases and J by 0 bases, with 11 bases between the two germline ends. Germline V lookup: CDR1 MNHEY, CDR2 SVGAGI. The DNA for the CDR3 is TGTGCCAGCAGTTACAACAGCCTCCATAGCAATCAGCCCCAGCATTTT. It encodes CASSYNSLHSNQPQHF.

The chain carries TRBV7-3 and TRBJ2-7; perhaps TRBD2 as D (6 bases). The CDR3 is 13 amino acids. Trimming shortened V by 6 bases and J by 0 bases, and 9 bases separated the two germline ends. Germline CDR1 and CDR2: SGHTA and FQGTGA. CDR3 DNA sequence: TGTGCCAGCAGTTCACTAGCCTCCTACGAGCAGTACTTC. It encodes CASSSLASYEQYF.

This clone has only one observation. The chain uses TRBV4-3 and TRBJ2-4; tentatively, D is TRBD1 (6 bases). Germline CDR1 LGHNA, CDR2 YSLEER. Trimming left V 1 base short and J 5 bases short, with 12 bases between. There are 15 residues in the CDR3. The CDR3 DNA is TGCGCCAGCAGCCAAGGGGCACAGGGCCAAAACATTCAGTACTTC. It translates to CASSQGAQGQNIQYF.

This chain uses TRBV12-3 or TRBV12-4 with TRBJ2-1, with D tentatively TRBD1 (5 bases). Trimming removed 5 bases from V and 9 bases from J, with 11 bases in between. The CDR3 consists of 12 residues. The CDR3 sequence is CASSRTRAEQFF. The CDR3 nucleotides read TGTGCCAGCAGTCGGACAAGGGCTGAGCAGTTCTTC.

This clone was seen only once. The rearrangement links TRBV29-1 to TRBJ2-1; no firm D call. This CDR3 spans 14 amino acids. Trimming left V 4 bases short and J 0 bases short, with 10 bases between. Germline V gives CDR1 SQVTM, CDR2 ANQGSEA. The CDR3 DNA sequence: TGCAGCGTTGCGGTCTTACTCTCCTACAATGAGCAGTTCTTC. It codes for CSVAVLLSYNEQFF.

This clone was counted only a few times. The J gene is TRBJ1-3, the V gene TRBV4-3, with D uncertain. CDR1 is LGHNA and CDR2 is YSLEER in the germline V gene. Trimming shortened V by 1 base and J by 8 bases, and 15 bases separated the two germline ends. The CDR3 contains 15 residues. CDR3 DNA sequence: TGCGCCAGCAGCCAAGTAGGAGAAGGTCCGCACACCATATATTTT. This encodes CASSQVGEGPHTIYF.

Ten or more counts support this clone. This sequence joins TRBV28 and TRBJ2-7; 10 bases fit TRBD1. The V and J ends lost 0 bases and 4 bases, in that order; junction bases with no gene match: 9. Germline CDR1 and CDR2: MDHEN and SYDVKM. The CDR3 spans 17 residues. CDR3 residues: CASSLWGGPGQGYEQYF. Written as DNA, the CDR3 is TGTGCCAGCAGTTTATGGGGGGGCCCGGGACAGGGGTACGAGCAGTACTTC.

The chain couples TRBV4-3 to TRBJ1-4; the D gene is possibly TRBD1 (6 bases). The V end lost 1 base, the J end lost 7 bases, and 16 bases lay between the germline ends. The CDR3 sequence is 16 residues long. Germline lookup yields CDR1 LGHNA and CDR2 YSLEER. CDR3 in DNA: TGCGCCAGCAGCCAAGGTCCGTCAGGGGTTGGTGAAAAACTGTTTTTT. Amino acids: CASSQGPSGVGEKLFF.

The chain employs TRBV3-1 (or the pseudogene TRBV3-2) and TRBJ2-6, with D perhaps matching TRBD1 (6 bases). The V gene lost 6 bases and the J gene lost 0 bases, with 12 bases spanning the gap. Germline CDR1 and CDR2: LGHDT and YNNKEL (reference sequence). The CDR3 length is 16 residues. CDR3 in amino acids: CASRSTGSSGANVLTF. In DNA form, the CDR3 reads TGTGCCAGCAGGAGTACAGGGAGCTCTGGGGCCAACGTCCTGACTTTC.

This chain connects TRBV4-2 to TRBJ2-1, with 9 bases aligning to TRBD2. The germline CDR1 and CDR2 sequences are LGHNA and YNFKEQ. CDR3 length equals 16 residues. The junction had 13 bases not matched to a gene; V was cut back by 6 bases and J by 7 bases. The CDR3 DNA follows: TGTGCCAGCAGGGGGGGTGGGCTAGCGGGGCTTAATGAGCAGTTCTTC. Translation: CASRGGGLAGLNEQFF.

This chain joins TRBV11-3 and TRBJ2-1, with D uncertain. This CDR3 spans 14 amino acids. V was trimmed by 0 bases and J by 7 bases, leaving 10 bases between them. Germline V lookup: CDR1 SGHNT, CDR2 YENEEA. The CDR3 coding sequence is TGTGCCAGCAGCTTAGATCCTCTACTAAATGAGCAGTTCTTC. Translating gives CASSLDPLLNEQFF.

The gene calls are TRBV9 and TRBJ2-4; TRBD1 matches at 10 bases. In germline, CDR1 is SGDLS, CDR2 YYNGEE. J gave up 0 bases and V 1 base, and 4 bases lay outside the gene matches. The CDR3 consists of 17 residues. The CDR3 sequence: CASSVSRDRGAKNIQYF. CDR3 DNA: TGTGCCAGCAGCGTATCCCGGGACAGGGGAGCCAAAAACATTCAGTACTTC.

This clone was seen a handful of times. The chain employs TRBV4-3 and TRBJ1-4, with D possibly matching TRBD1 (5 bases). CDR1 and CDR2 (germline): LGHNA, YSLEER. Trimming took off 0 bases at V and 8 bases at J, with 13 bases between the two ends. This CDR3 contains 15 residues. CDR3 bases: TGCGCCAGCAGCCAAGATGAAGGTAAGGGGGAAAAACTGTTTTTT. Translating it yields CASSQDEGKGEKLFF.

The chain combines TRBV19 with TRBJ2-1, with 12 bases matching TRBD2. Germline V lookup: CDR1 LNHDA, CDR2 SQIVND (reference sequence). CDR3 length: 16 residues. Unmatched junction bases numbered 9, after V lost 6 bases and J lost 6 bases. CDR3 amino acids: CASRGEGLAGFNEQFF. The CDR3 DNA reads TGTGCCAGTAGGGGGGAAGGACTAGCGGGATTCAATGAGCAGTTCTTC. Filled out from reference TRBV19 and TRBJ2-1, the complete variable domain reads DGGITQSPKYLFRKEGQNVTLSCEQNLNHDAMYWYRQDPGQGLRLIYYSQIVNDFQKGDIAEGYSVSREKKESFPLTVTSAQKNPTAFYLCASRGEGLAGFNEQFFGPGTRLTVL.

The rearrangement uses TRBV15 and TRBJ2-5, with TRBD1 as a possible D gene (6 bases). The CDR3 covers 13 residues. Germline V lookup: CDR1 LNHNV, CDR2 YYDKDF (reference sequence). Deletions cut 9 bases from V and 3 bases from J, with 14 bases between. The CDR3 bases are TGTGCCACGGCGAGGGGGACAAAAGAGACCCAGTACTTC. Translated, it gives CATARGTKETQYF.

The chain combines TRBV9 with TRBJ1-1; perhaps TRBD1 as D (6 bases). Trimming left V 3 bases short and J 3 bases short, with 12 bases between. This CDR3 has 14 residues. Germline V CDR1 and CDR2: SGDLS, YYNGEE. CDR3 loop: CASSARGGYTEAFF. In nucleotides, the CDR3 is TGTGCCAGCAGCGCTCGAGGGGGATACACTGAAGCTTTCTTT.